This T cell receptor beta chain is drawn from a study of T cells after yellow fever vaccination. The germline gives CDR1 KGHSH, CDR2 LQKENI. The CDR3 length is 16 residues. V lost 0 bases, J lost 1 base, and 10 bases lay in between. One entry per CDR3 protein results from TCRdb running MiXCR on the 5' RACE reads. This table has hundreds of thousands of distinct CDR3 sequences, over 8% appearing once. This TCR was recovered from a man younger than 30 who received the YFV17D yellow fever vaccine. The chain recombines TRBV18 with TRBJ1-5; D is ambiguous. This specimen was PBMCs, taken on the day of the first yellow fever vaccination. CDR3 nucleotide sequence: TGTGCCAGCTCACCACCCCTCTTGGGGAGCAATCAGCCCCAGCATTTT. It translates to CASSPPLLGSNQPQHF.